The 27 T cell receptor beta chains given below trace back to one sample, sequenced in a study of shared clonotypes between healthy human individuals. Selected positively for CCR7 and CD45RO-negative, naive CD8 cells excluded terminally differentiated effector memory CD45RA+ cells. The repertoire was sequenced with immunoSEQ multiplex PCR; TCRdb's copy has only in-frame clones and lacks some. Altogether about 800,000 clones are present, about 96% being singletons, with the ten largest covering approximately 0.2%. Source material: naive CD8+ T cells sorted from blood. These receptors were taken from a man aged 25-45 years in good health.

This sequence joins TRBV21-1 and TRBJ2-1; the table's D call, TRBD2, was not checked against the DNA. TRBV21-1 is recorded as a pseudogene. The length of the CDR3 is 18 residues. The CDR3 spells CASSKVGAGLGPYNEQFF. The DNA of the CDR3 is TGTGCCAGCAGCAAAGTTGGAGCGGGCCTAGGACCCTACAATGAGCAGTTCTTC.

This clone was counted a single time. Germline and junction disagree at one end, which may indicate a read error. The chain combines TRBV7-7 with TRBJ2-5; D possibly matches TRBD1 or TRBD2 (5 bases each). CDR3 size: 13 residues. Per the germline V gene, CDR1 is SSHAT and CDR2 is FNYEAQ (reference sequence). The CDR3 DNA is TGTGCTAGCAGCTCTAGTGGGGACGAGACCCAGTACTTC. This codes for CASSSSGDETQYF.

The chain uses TRBV13 and TRBJ1-1, with 8 bases lining up with TRBD1. The CDR3 sequence is 15 residues long. CDR1 PRHDT and CDR2 FYEKMQ come from the germline V gene (reference sequence). V was pared by 5 bases and J by 6 bases, with 11 bases of the junction left unmatched. CDR3 nucleotides: TGTGCCAGCAGCCCGCGACAGGGGATATTACCTGAAGCTTTCTTT. It translates to CASSPRQGILPEAFF.

This sequence joins TRBV13 and TRBJ2-1; tentatively, D is TRBD1 (5 bases). Germline CDR1 reads PRHDT; CDR2 reads FYEKMQ (reference sequence). Trimming cost V 3 bases and J 0 bases, with 9 bases left between them. CDR3 length equals 15 residues. In nucleotides, the CDR3 is TGTGCCAGCAGCTTGAGACAGCACTCCTACAATGAGCAGTTCTTC. Its translation is CASSLRQHSYNEQFF.

The chain has TRBV5-1 and TRBJ2-7; 8 positions match TRBD1. This CDR3 is 15 amino acids long. The V gene's germline CDR1 is SGHRS and CDR2 YFSETQ. The trim removed 0 bases at V and 6 bases at J, leaving 8 bases unmatched. CDR3 residues: CASSLGDRGRSEQYF. The DNA for the CDR3 is TGCGCCAGCAGCTTGGGAGACAGGGGTCGGTCCGAGCAGTACTTC.

This chain links TRBV27 with TRBJ2-7; D not resolved. The CDR3 has 12 amino acids. With 9 bases removed from V and 4 bases from J, the gap between germline ends came to 13 bases. The germline CDR1 and CDR2 sequences are MNHEY and SMNVEV (reference sequence). The CDR3 here is CASWGDPYEQYF. Here the CDR3 DNA reads TGTGCCAGTTGGGGTGATCCATACGAGCAGTACTTC.

The chain is built from TRBV13 and TRBJ2-6; D may be TRBD2 (7 bases). Germline CDR1 reads PRHDT; CDR2 reads FYEKMQ (reference sequence). The CDR3 spans 20 residues. With 1 base removed from V and 0 bases from J, the gap between germline ends came to 19 bases. For the CDR3, the DNA is TGTGCCAGCAGCTTAGTTCGGGAGGCAGGGGTGCCCTCTGGGGCCAACGTCCTGACTTTC. Its protein is CASSLVREAGVPSGANVLTF. Full variable domain (remainder filled in from reference TRBV13 and TRBJ2-6): AAGVIQSPRHLIKEKRETATLKCYPIPRHDTVYWYQQGPGQDPQFLISFYEKMQSDKGSIPDRFSAQQFSDYHSELNMSSLELGDSALYFCASSLVREAGVPSGANVLTFGAGSRLTVL.

This chain connects TRBV27 to TRBJ2-3, with D hard to call. V was shortened by 3 bases and J by 0 bases, with 7 bases between the two germline ends. This CDR3 contains 14 residues. Germline V gene sequence: CDR1 MNHEY, CDR2 SMNVEV (reference sequence). CDR3 protein: CASSFDTSTDTQYF. CDR3 DNA sequence: TGTGCCAGCAGTTTCGACACGAGCACAGATACGCAGTATTTT.

The genes are TRBV27 and TRBJ1-2; 8 positions match TRBD1. This CDR3 region has 16 residues. The germline V gene has CDR1 MNHEY and CDR2 SMNVEV (reference sequence). V shed 5 bases, J shed 5 bases, and the junction held 13 bases outside the gene matches. This CDR3 is CASSPSTGAVVYGYTF. CDR3 sequence (DNA): TGTGCCAGCAGTCCGTCGACAGGGGCGGTAGTATATGGCTACACCTTC.

J is TRBJ2-1 and V is TRBV5-4; 7 bases agree with TRBD2. V trimming: 3 bases; J trimming: 2 bases; junction bases outside the gene matches: 11. The CDR3 has 17 residues. Per germline, CDR1 SGHNT and CDR2 YYREEE (reference sequence). In nucleotides, the CDR3 is TGTGCCAGCAGCTCCACTGGAAGCGGGAACCCCTACAATGAGCAGTTCTTC. Translating gives CASSSTGSGNPYNEQFF. Filled out from reference TRBV5-4 and TRBJ2-1, the complete variable domain reads ETGVTQSPTHLIKTRGQQVTLRCSSQSGHNTVSWYQQALGQGPQFIFQYYREEENGRGNFPPRFSGLQFPNYSSELNVNALELDDSALYLCASSSTGSGNPYNEQFFGPGTRLTVL.

J is TRBJ2-5 and V is TRBV27; D is uncertain. V lost 6 bases, J lost 2 bases, and 25 bases lay in between. This CDR3 is built from 18 residues. Germline V CDR1 and CDR2: MNHEY, SMNVEV (reference sequence). The CDR3: CASSTRGDRFRSQETQYF. The CDR3, as DNA: TGTGCCAGCAGCACTCGTGGGGATAGATTTCGGTCTCAAGAGACCCAGTACTTC.

The rearrangement joins TRBV27 to TRBJ2-7; TRBD2 might be the D (5 bases). V dropped 5 bases and J dropped 3 bases, with 14 bases sitting between them. The germline V gene encodes CDR1 MNHEY and CDR2 SMNVEV (reference sequence). The length of the CDR3 is 14 residues. The CDR3 DNA sequence: TGTGCCAGCAGTCCCGCGGCGGGTGGCTACGAGCAGTACTTC. This translates into CASSPAAGGYEQYF.

The chain is built from TRBV4-3 and TRBJ2-7; TRBD1 agrees at 10 bases. The V gene end was trimmed by 0 bases and the J gene end by 4 bases; junction bases not matched to a gene: 3. This CDR3 region has 15 residues. Germline-derived CDR1 and CDR2 are LGHNA and YSLEER. This chain's CDR3 is CASSQETGGIYEQYF. Written as DNA, the CDR3 is TGCGCCAGCAGCCAAGAGACAGGGGGCATTTACGAGCAGTACTTC.

The chain is built from TRBV19 and TRBJ1-1, with TRBD1 matching 7 bases. Germline lookup yields CDR1 LNHDA and CDR2 SQIVND (reference sequence). This CDR3 has 14 amino acids. The J segment lost 3 bases and the V segment lost 3 bases, leaving 4 bases of the junction unmatched. CDR3 bases: TGTGCCAGTAGTATGAACAGGGGCTACACTGAAGCTTTCTTT. The encoded protein is CASSMNRGYTEAFF.

Concerning this clone: The sample has other DNA sequences that encode this CDR3 too. This CDR3 reads CASSSTDGMNTEAFF. DNA of the CDR3: TGTGCCAGCAGCTCAACCGATGGGATGAACACTGAAGCTTTCTTT. V is TRBV7-9 and J is TRBJ1-1; no reliable D call. Trimming took off 4 bases at V and 0 bases at J, with 12 bases between the two ends. Germline V gives CDR1 SEHNR, CDR2 FQNEAQ (reference sequence). The CDR3 totals 15 residues. The variable domain in full, with the rest retrieved from reference TRBV7-9 and TRBJ1-1, is DTGVSQNPRHKITKRGQNVTFRCDPISEHNRLYWYRQTLGQGPEFLTYFQNEAQLEKSRLLSDRFSAERPKGSFSTLEIQRTEQGDSAMYLCASSSTDGMNTEAFFGQGTRLTVV.

The J gene is TRBJ2-2, the V gene TRBV30, with unresolved D. Germline lookup yields CDR1 GTSNPN and CDR2 SVGIG (reference sequence). This CDR3 region has 12 residues. The V end lost 1 base, the J end lost 5 bases, and 5 bases lay between the germline ends. This CDR3 is CAWSEGTGELFF. In DNA, the CDR3 is TGTGCCTGGAGTGAGGGAACCGGGGAGCTGTTTTTT.

The CDR3 reads CATSRGPNYGYTF. In DNA form, the CDR3 reads TGTGCCACCAGCAGAGGTCCAAACTATGGCTACACCTTC. The J gene is TRBJ1-2, the V gene TRBV15; D gene unclear. Trimming took off 1 base at V and 2 bases at J, with 5 bases between the two ends. This CDR3 is 13 amino acids long. Germline values: CDR1 LNHNV, CDR2 YYDKDF (reference sequence). The whole variable domain, remainder taken from reference TRBV15 and TRBJ1-2, is DAMVIQNPRYQVTQFGKPVTLSCSQTLNHNVMYWYQQKSSQAPKLLFHYYDKDFNNEADTPDNFQSRRPNTSFCFLDIRSPGLGDTAMYLCATSRGPNYGYTFGSGTRLTVV.

The V and J genes are TRBV27 and TRBJ2-7, with 7 positions matching TRBD1. The CDR3 is 16 residues long. Germline V gene data show CDR1 as MNHEY and CDR2 as SMNVEV (reference sequence). J gave up 3 bases and V 7 bases, and 15 bases lay outside the gene matches. The CDR3 nucleotides read TGTGCCAGCAACCATTGGGGTAGGGGGCAGTTCTACGAGCAGTACTTC. Translating gives CASNHWGRGQFYEQYF.

V is TRBV2 and J is TRBJ2-3, with TRBD2 identical over 9 bases. The CDR3 contains 15 residues. The germline CDR1 and CDR2 sequences are SNHLY and FYNNEI. The ends lost 5 bases at V and 4 bases at J; junction bases unmatched: 7. Here the CDR3 DNA reads TGTGCCAGCAGTTTTATAGCGGGAGACCCAGATACGCAGTATTTT. This codes for CASSFIAGDPDTQYF.

This rearrangement joins TRBV5-4 to TRBJ2-3, with D possibly being TRBD2 (6 bases). Per the germline V gene, CDR1 is SGHNT and CDR2 is YYREEE (reference sequence). This CDR3 spans 15 amino acids. The ends were cut back, 0 bases at V and 0 bases at J, with 8 bases in the middle. The CDR3: CASSLGRASTDTQYF. The CDR3 DNA is TGTGCCAGCAGCTTGGGGAGGGCTAGCACAGATACGCAGTATTTT.

The chain combines TRBV6-4 with TRBJ2-1; 10 bases agree with TRBD1. The CDR3 contains 16 residues. Per germline, CDR1 MRHNA and CDR2 SNTAGT. Trimming at V came to 5 bases and at J to 3 bases, leaving 7 bases not matched to a gene. CDR3 residues: CASSPQDRGNYNEQFF. The CDR3 bases are TGTGCCAGCAGTCCACAGGACAGGGGGAACTACAATGAGCAGTTCTTC.

The chain joins TRBV29-1 to TRBJ2-1; no definite D call. This CDR3 has 17 residues. CDR1 SQVTM and CDR2 ANQGSEA come from the germline V gene. V lost 4 bases to trimming and J lost 0 bases, with 19 bases between them. The CDR3 nucleotides read TGCAGCGTTGGGCTTTTCCCATCGGAGAACTCCTACAATGAGCAGTTCTTC. This encodes CSVGLFPSENSYNEQFF.

Notes on this clone: An end of the junction differs from the germline gene, which may be a read error. The chain employs TRBV2 and TRBJ1-4, with 7 bases identical to TRBD1. The CDR3 totals 14 residues. CDR1 and CDR2 (germline): SNHLY, FYNNEI. The CDR3 DNA sequence: TGTGCCAGCAGTGATGGCCGGTACGAGGGGGCAAGGCTTTTT. Translation gives CASSDGRYEGARLF.

The V call is TRBV19, the J call TRBJ2-1; D remains ambiguous. This CDR3 region has 17 residues. V shed 3 bases and J shed 3 bases, with 18 bases lying between them. The germline V gene has CDR1 LNHDA and CDR2 SQIVND (reference sequence). CDR3 nucleotides: TGTGCCAGTAGTATGTTGGGCGCTGGTATACGCTACAATGAGCAGTTCTTC. Amino acids: CASSMLGAGIRYNEQFF. The complete variable domain, with remaining parts taken from reference TRBV19 and TRBJ2-1, reads DGGITQSPKYLFRKEGQNVTLSCEQNLNHDAMYWYRQDPGQGLRLIYYSQIVNDFQKGDIAEGYSVSREKKESFPLTVTSAQKNPTAFYLCASSMLGAGIRYNEQFFGPGTRLTVL.

This sequence joins TRBV11-2 and TRBJ2-3; 9 positions agree with TRBD2. The CDR3 is 17 amino acids. Trimming cost V 0 bases and J 2 bases; bases outside gene matches: 6. Germline V gene data show CDR1 as SGHAT and CDR2 as FQNNGV. The CDR3: CASSLDQTSGYTDTQYF. The CDR3 DNA sequence: TGTGCCAGCAGCTTAGATCAGACTAGCGGATACACAGATACGCAGTATTTT.

This chain connects TRBV5-4 to TRBJ2-7, with 8 bases lining up with TRBD2. The CDR3 has 15 amino acids. Looked up from germline, CDR1 is SGHNT and CDR2 is YYREEE (reference sequence). After removal of 2 bases from V and 5 bases from J, the junction contained 9 bases not matched to a gene. The CDR3 DNA reads as TGTGCCAGCAGCTTTAACGGGAGGGCCGGCGACGAGCAGTACTTC. Translation gives CASSFNGRAGDEQYF.

This clone is a singleton in its sample. The chain is built from TRBV27 and TRBJ2-7, with TRBD1 matching over 10 bases. V trimming: 2 bases; J trimming: 2 bases; junction bases outside the gene matches: 6. The CDR3 extends over 16 amino acids. CDR1 is MNHEY and CDR2 is SMNVEV in the germline V gene (reference sequence). The CDR3 is CASSLLGDRGPYEQYF. The CDR3 DNA reads TGTGCCAGCAGTTTACTAGGGGACAGGGGCCCCTACGAGCAGTACTTC.